What follows describes a single T cell receptor (beta chain). What it binds is unknown. The data were obtained in a study of Ad26.COV2.S vaccination and SARS-CoV-2 variants. Study information: Into the muscle, Ad26.COV2.S was dosed once or twice, 56 days apart. Study-wide results and caveats: Spike-specific TCR breadth was greater after Ad26.COV2.S than placebo.

Germline loops: CDR1 DFQATT, CDR2 SNEGSKA (reference sequence). There are 15 residues in the CDR3. J was trimmed by 4 bases and V by 3 bases; bases with no gene match: 6. Assay: immunoSEQ multiplex PCR; the TCRdb copy retains only in-frame clones and omits some. Of about 400,000 clones listed, around four fifths are singletons. Treatment meaning: around 19 received Ad26.COV2.S at low or high dose, single or two shots; 5 received placebo; per-sample allocation not given. At day 63 after the first vaccine or placebo injection, samples were drawn. The TCR comes from a person between 18 and 65 years old who received the Ad26.COV2.S COVID-19 vaccine or a placebo. The genes are TRBV20-1 and TRBJ1-2; TRBD1 aligns across 12 bases. The sequenced sample was peripheral blood, obtained in a trial of Ad26.COV2.S vaccine versus placebo. CDR3 nucleotide sequence: TGCAGTGCTAGTGGGGGACAGGGGGCTAGCTATGGCTACACCTTC. Its protein is CSASGGQGASYGYTF.